This TCR beta chain was sequenced in a study of blood T cell repertoires in COVID-19. Study-level information: Samples representing acute and convalescent COVID-19 were sourced from the United States, Italy and Spain.

This clone was detected a few times. CDR1 and CDR2 (germline): SGHRS, YFSETQ. Trimming removed 5 bases at V and 6 bases at J, with 11 bases between. This CDR3 has 13 amino acids. Sequenced by immunoSEQ multiplex PCR; TCRdb stores in-frame clones only, minus some. Of some 110,000 clones listed, 80% to 85% were seen once; the top ten hold 7.9%. Material: peripheral blood. The V and J genes are TRBV5-1 and TRBJ2-2; D remains unclear. This TCR was recovered from a man between 70 and 80 years old with acute or convalescent COVID-19. For the CDR3, the DNA is TGCGCCAGCAGAGGCCTAGTCGCCGGGGAGCTGTTTTTT. The encoded protein is CASRGLVAGELFF.